One and the same sample provided the 2 T cell receptor beta chains below, sequenced in a study of blood T cell repertoires in COVID-19. Generated by immunoSEQ multiplex PCR, the TCRdb table keeps only in-frame clones and is missing some. The table records roughly 200,000 clones, around 80% of them present only once. Sequencing was performed on peripheral blood. These receptors were obtained from a man aged 45-65 years who had recovered from COVID-19.

The V and J genes are TRBV9 and TRBJ2-3, with D maybe TRBD1 (6 bases). Germline V gene sequence: CDR1 SGDLS, CDR2 YYNGEE. The V end was cut by 3 bases, the J end by 5 bases, with 19 bases between. This CDR3 is built from 16 residues. Written as DNA, the CDR3 is TGTGCCAGCAGCGCCCGGGACACGCCATACCGAGATACGCAGTATTTT. It is translated as CASSARDTPYRDTQYF.

Only one count was recorded for this clone. The chain joins TRBV9 to TRBJ2-5; no firm D call. The CDR3 contains 15 residues. V was trimmed by 0 bases and J by 0 bases, leaving 9 bases between them. CDR1 SGDLS and CDR2 YYNGEE come from the germline V gene. Here the CDR3 DNA reads TGTGCCAGCAGCGTAGGAGCACCCCACCAAGAGACCCAGTACTTC. Encoded protein: CASSVGAPHQETQYF. The full variable domain, with the rest looked up from reference TRBV9 and TRBJ2-5, is DSGVTQTPKHLITATGQRVTLRCSPRSGDLSVYWYQQSLDQGLQFLIQYYNGEERAKGNILERFSAQQFPDLHSELNLSSLELGDSALYFCASSVGAPHQETQYFGPGTRLLVL.